This T cell receptor (beta chain) came from a study of blood T cell repertoires in COVID-19. CDR1 MDHEN and CDR2 SYDVKM come from the germline V gene. The CDR3 covers 16 residues. Unmatched junction bases numbered 8, after V lost 6 bases and J lost 1 base. The method was immunoSEQ multiplex PCR; TCRdb's version includes in-frame clones alone and lacks a portion of them. In the table there are tens of thousands of clones, roughly three quarters of which are singletons. Input material: peripheral blood. This chain links TRBV28 with TRBJ2-2; 7 bases fit TRBD1. This sequence was found in a human donor in a cohort sampled during active COVID-19. The CDR3 loop reads CASSSFRDRNTGELFF. DNA of the CDR3: TGTGCCAGCAGCAGCTTCCGGGACAGGAACACCGGGGAGCTGTTTTTT.